The 15 T cell receptor beta chains reported below all come from one sample, sequenced in a study of T cells after yellow fever vaccination. TCRdb reanalysed the 5' RACE reads using MiXCR and keeps one entry per CDR3 protein. Found here are 150,000 to 200,000 distinct CDR3 sequences, approximately 9.7% of them singletons; the top ten hold roughly 33%. Sequencing was performed on CD8+ T cells sorted from PBMCs, taken 45 days after the yellow fever booster vaccination. Receptor source: a man aged 18-30 years who received the YFV17D yellow fever vaccine.

The chain recombines TRBV7-9 with TRBJ2-4; TRBD1 is a possible D gene (6 bases). The germline V gene has CDR1 SEHNR and CDR2 FQNEAQ (reference sequence). The length of the CDR3 is 15 residues. Trimming took 1 base from V and 6 from J, leaving 13 bases between them. Here the CDR3 reads CASSLVRGEGNIQYF. CDR3 coding DNA: TGTGCCAGCAGCTTAGTCAGGGGAGAGGGAAACATTCAGTACTTC.

This clonotype was seen more than once but under ten times. The rearrangement uses TRBV5-1 and TRBJ2-1, with 12 bases lining up with TRBD1. Unmatched junction bases numbered 3, after V lost 2 bases and J lost 6 bases. Per germline, CDR1 SGHRS and CDR2 YFSETQ. CDR3 length: 15 residues. CDR3 bases: TGCGCCAGCAGCTTTGGGACAGGGGGCATCAATGAGCAGTTCTTC. Residues: CASSFGTGGINEQFF.

V gene TRBV29-1 combines with J gene TRBJ2-1; TRBD2 is a possible D gene (6 bases). V was cut by 1 base and J by 2 bases, with 15 bases left in between. The CDR3 is made up of 16 amino acids. CDR1 and CDR2 (germline): SQVTM, ANQGSEA. CDR3 in amino acids: CSVEGLEGMAYNEQFF. As DNA, the CDR3 is TGCAGCGTTGAAGGTTTGGAGGGGATGGCCTACAATGAGCAGTTCTTC.

A few counts support this clonotype. The V and J genes are TRBV20-1 and TRBJ2-3; 7 nucleotides agree with TRBD2. The CDR3 contains 16 residues. V shed 4 bases and J 2 bases; nucleotides not matched to a gene: 12. The germline CDR1 and CDR2 sequences are DFQATT and SNEGSKA (reference sequence). CDR3 region: CSATPSWSGITDTQYF. In DNA, the CDR3 is TGCAGTGCTACCCCCTCATGGAGCGGGATCACAGATACGCAGTATTTT.

The chain recombines TRBV4-1 with TRBJ1-2; 9 bases are shared with TRBD1. The germline gives CDR1 MGHRA, CDR2 YSYEKL. The V gene end was trimmed by 2 bases and the J gene end by 1 base; junction bases not matched to a gene: 2. The CDR3 extends over 15 amino acids. CDR3 in DNA: TGCGCCAGCAGCCAACCGGGACAGGGTAACTATGGCTACACCTTC. Protein product: CASSQPGQGNYGYTF.

This clonotype was counted a few times. V is TRBV2 and J is TRBJ2-3, with 8 bases that match TRBD2. Germline loops: CDR1 SNHLY, CDR2 FYNNEI. This CDR3 is 15 amino acids long. After removal of 3 bases from V and 5 bases from J, the junction contained 7 bases not matched to a gene. CDR3 in DNA: TGTGCCAGCAGTGAGACCGGGGGGGCCATAGATACGCAGTATTTT. This gives the protein CASSETGGAIDTQYF.

The chain is built from TRBV10-3 and TRBJ1-4; TRBD1 agrees at 8 bases. Looked up from germline, CDR1 is ENHRY and CDR2 is SYGVKD. The length of the CDR3 is 16 residues. The V gene end was trimmed by 2 bases and the J gene end by 6 bases; junction bases not matched to a gene: 8. The CDR3 DNA sequence: TGTGCCATCAGTGAGCGGGGTCAGGGGGCAGATGAAAAACTGTTTTTT. This codes for CAISERGQGADEKLFF.

This clonotype was found once. The CDR3 DNA sequence: TGTGCCAGCAGTGGCGGGAGATCAATGCATTTT. Its translation: CASSGGRSMHF. The chain uses TRBV6-2 or TRBV6-3 and TRBJ1-5; no clear D gene. This CDR3 contains 11 residues. Germline V gives CDR1 MNHEY, CDR2 SVGEGT. With 5 bases removed from V and 15 bases from J, the gap between germline ends came to 14 bases.

This clonotype was observed many times. The chain is built from TRBV9 and TRBJ2-3; 7 positions agree with TRBD2. From germline, CDR1 is SGDLS and CDR2 YYNGEE. The CDR3 loop spans 13 amino acids. V lost 6 bases, J lost 0 bases, and 1 base stayed unmatched. The CDR3 loop reads CASNGGSTDTQYF. In nucleotides, the CDR3 is TGTGCCAGCAACGGGGGGAGCACAGATACGCAGTATTTT.

A few counts support this clonotype. This chain joins TRBV4-3 and TRBJ2-3; 13 bases agree with TRBD2. This CDR3 region has 17 residues. Germline lookup yields CDR1 LGHNA and CDR2 YSLEER. Unmatched junction bases numbered 7, after V lost 3 bases and J lost 4 bases. The CDR3 region has the DNA TGCGCCAGCAGCCAGTTTTGGACTAGCGGGGGCTCAGATACGCAGTATTTT. Protein: CASSQFWTSGGSDTQYF.

There are many counts of this clonotype. The rearrangement links TRBV7-9 to TRBJ2-5, with D tentatively TRBD1 (5 bases). This CDR3 contains 14 residues. V was shortened by 1 base and J by 4 bases, with 10 bases between the two germline ends. The germline V gene has CDR1 SEHNR and CDR2 FQNEAQ (reference sequence). DNA of the CDR3: TGTGCCAGCAGCTTAGTGCCAGGGCCAGAGACCCAGTACTTC. Protein sequence: CASSLVPGPETQYF.

In this sample, this clonotype turned up a few times. The CDR3 protein is CASSHRGPADTQYF. In DNA form, the CDR3 reads TGTGCCAGCAGTCACAGGGGGCCCGCAGATACGCAGTATTTT. The chain joins TRBV7-8 to TRBJ2-3; TRBD1 aligns across 9 bases. The CDR3 totals 14 residues. The germline V gene has CDR1 SGHVS and CDR2 FQNEAQ. The J segment lost 4 bases and the V segment lost 6 bases, leaving 5 bases of the junction unmatched.

The chain links TRBV4-1 to TRBJ2-7, with a weak D call TRBD2 (5 bases). The CDR3 runs 15 residues. Germline CDR1 and CDR2: MGHRA and YSYEKL. Trimming removed 1 base from V and 1 base from J, with 11 bases in between. The CDR3 sequence is CASSQVLEVSYEQYF. Here the CDR3 DNA reads TGCGCCAGCAGCCAAGTGCTGGAGGTTTCCTACGAGCAGTACTTC.

This clonotype turned up a few times. V gene TRBV11-3 combines with J gene TRBJ2-1, with TRBD2 matching 10 bases. Germline loops: CDR1 SGHNT, CDR2 YENEEA. V lost 0 bases and J lost 8; bases outside the gene matches: 10. This CDR3 has 17 residues. The CDR3 nucleotides are TGTGCCAGCAGCTTAGATCCTAGCGGGGGAATTGGCGATGAGCAGTTCTTC. Protein: CASSLDPSGGIGDEQFF.

The chain links TRBV5-1 to TRBJ1-6, with 7 bases fitting TRBD1. From germline, CDR1 is SGHRS and CDR2 YFSETQ. V was pared by 2 bases and J by 5 bases, with 4 bases of the junction left unmatched. The CDR3 covers 15 residues. As DNA, the CDR3 is TGCGCCAGCAGCTTCCAGGGGGACCATAATTCACCCCTCCACTTT. As protein: CASSFQGDHNSPLHF. The entire variable domain, with the rest obtained from reference TRBV5-1 and TRBJ1-6, is as follows: KAGVTQTPRYLIKTRGQQVTLSCSPISGHRSVSWYQQTPGQGLQFLFEYFSETQRNKGNFPGRFSGRQFSNSRSEMNVSTLELGDSALYLCASSFQGDHNSPLHFGNGTRLTVT.